The entry below describes one T cell receptor beta chain. These data originate in a study of CD8 T cells in Susac syndrome. CDR3 length: 17 residues. Trimming took 5 bases from V and 0 from J; bases not matched to a gene: 10. CDR1 is SGHRS and CDR2 is YFSETQ in the germline V gene. Reverse transcription of roughly 0.5 to 1 ug RNA was carried out with random hexamers. TCRdb redid the calling of the immunoSEQ multiplex PCR reads with MiXCR, one entry per CDR3 protein. The table has about 430,000 distinct CDR3 sequences, approximately 85% seen once. The sample comprised CD8+ T cells from PBMCs. V is TRBV5-1 and J is TRBJ2-1; 8 bases fit TRBD2. The TCR comes from a human donor with multiple sclerosis. The CDR3 reads CASRGKLSGSSYNEQFF. CDR3 nucleotides: TGCGCCAGCAGGGGGAAGCTAAGCGGGAGCTCCTACAATGAGCAGTTCTTC. The full variable domain, its missing parts supplied by reference TRBV5-1 and TRBJ2-1, is KAGVTQTPRYLIKTRGQQVTLSCSPISGHRSVSWYQQTPGQGLQFLFEYFSETQRNKGNFPGRFSGRQFSNSRSEMNVSTLELGDSALYLCASRGKLSGSSYNEQFFGPGTRLTVL.